A selection of T cell receptor beta chains follows, all from one sample in a study of radiotherapy plus CTLA-4 blockade in lung cancer. The data were produced by immunoSEQ multiplex PCR, yet TCRdb's version contains in-frame clones alone and is incomplete. Here the sample spans about 46,000 clones, roughly 80% being singletons. Material: peripheral blood, obtained from a patient treated with radiotherapy plus ipilimumab. These receptor sequences come from a human donor with non-small cell lung cancer who had a complete response to radiotherapy plus ipilimumab. CDR3s include the opening cysteine and the closing phenylalanine or tryptophan. The D gene is left open where the match is weak. Not every row has a clone size; where given, it reads once, few, many or a size class.

V gene,D gene,J gene,clone size,CDR3 length,CDR3 DNA,CDR3 protein
TRBV2,TRBD1,TRBJ2-2,-,14,TGTGCCAGCAAATGGGACAGCAACACCGGGGAGCTGTTTTTT,CASKWDSNTGELFF
TRBV4-3,TRBD2,TRBJ2-1,-,15,TGCGCCAGCAGCCAAGAAGCGGGAGGGAACAATGAGCAGTTCTTC,CASSQEAGGNNEQFF
TRBV25-1,TRBD1,TRBJ2-1,-,15,TGTGCCAGCAGTGATCGGGGACAGCGCTACAATGAGCAGTTCTTC,CASSDRGQRYNEQFF
TRBV7-9,TRBD2,TRBJ2-3,-,16,TGTGCCAGCAGGCCGGGACTAGCGGGGGGCACAGATACGCAGTATTTT,CASRPGLAGGTDTQYF
TRBV5-4,-,TRBJ2-2,-,17,TGTGCCAGCAGCCCCTCCCTCCCGTTCGCGAACACCGGGGAGCTGTTTTTT,CASSPSLPFANTGELFF
TRBV2,-,TRBJ1-1,-,15,TGTGCCAGCAGTGAAACCCCGCTCGGGAACACTGAAGCTTTCTTT,CASSETPLGNTEAFF
TRBV7-9,TRBD2,TRBJ2-5,once,15,TGTGCCAGCAGCTCCATGGGACTAGCGGGAGAGACCCAGTACTTC,CASSSMGLAGETQYF
TRBV9,-,TRBJ2-3,-,18,TGTGCCAGCAGCGTAGTAGTTGCGGGACGAGGTAAGACAGATACGCAGTATTTT,CASSVVVAGRGKTDTQYF
TRBV10-3,TRBD2,TRBJ2-3,few,13,TGTGCCTCTGTAGCGGGAGGAGCAGATACGCAGTATTTT,CASVAGGADTQYF
TRBV15,-,TRBJ1-3,-,14,TGTGCCACCAGCAGAGATCAAGCCGCGGACACCATATATTTT,CATSRDQAADTIYF
TRBV4-2,-,TRBJ2-1,once,13,TGTGCCAGCAGCCAAGGAGCGGAGAATGAGCAGTTCTTC,CASSQGAENEQFF
TRBV9,-,TRBJ2-3,-,14,TGTGCCAGCAGCGTAGTACGGAGGGGAGATACGCAGTATTTT,CASSVVRRGDTQYF
TRBV7-9,-,TRBJ2-1,-,15,TGTGCCAGCAGCGGCGCCACAGGACCCTACAATGAGCAGTTCTTC,CASSGATGPYNEQFF
TRBV28,-,TRBJ1-6,-,18,TGTGCCAGCAGTTTACTTTTCACAGGGAACCAGGATAATTCACCCCTCCACTTT,CASSLLFTGNQDNSPLHF
TRBV6-5,TRBD2,TRBJ2-5,once,15,TGTGCCAGCAGTTACGGGCTAGCGGGGCAAGAGACCCAGTACTTC,CASSYGLAGQETQYF
TRBV7-9,TRBD1,TRBJ2-7,-,16,TGTGCCAGCAGCCGAGGGGGCCAGGGATCTCTCTACGAGCAGTACTTC,CASSRGGQGSLYEQYF
TRBV30,-,TRBJ1-6,-,15,TGTGCCTGGAGTGCACCGGGACTTCGAAATTCACCCCTCCACTTT,CAWSAPGLRNSPLHF
TRBV30,-,TRBJ2-7,-,13,TGTGCCTGGAGCGGAGGGTTCTCCTACGAGCAGTACTTC,CAWSGGFSYEQYF
TRBV5-4,-,TRBJ2-3,-,13,TGTGCCAGCAGGGTCAGGGCGACAGATACGCAGTATTTT,CASRVRATDTQYF
TRBV6-1,TRBD1,TRBJ2-3,few,14,TGTGCCAGCGGCCGGGACAGTTTCACAGATACGCAGTATTTT,CASGRDSFTDTQYF
TRBV6-1,-,TRBJ2-7,-,13,TGTGCCAGCACCCCGGGACAAGTGGACGAGCAGTACTTC,CASTPGQVDEQYF
TRBV19,-,TRBJ2-6,once,15,TGTGCCAGTAGTATTGGCGGCTCTGGGGCCAACGTCCTGACTTTC,CASSIGGSGANVLTF
TRBV6-5,-,TRBJ1-2,-,14,TGTGCCAGCAATCGAGCCCCCAGGGAGGGTGGCTACACCTTC,CASNRAPREGGYTF
TRBV29-1,-,TRBJ2-7,-,12,TGCAGCGGTGTCACTAGTCGGTACGAGCAGTACTTC,CSGVTSRYEQYF
TRBV7-2,-,TRBJ1-2,-,11,TGTGCCAGCAGCTTAGCATCGGGCTACACCTTC,CASSLASGYTF
TRBV28,-,TRBJ1-2,-,18,TGTGCCAGCAGTCCTAGGGGCCTGGGAGGGGGAGATTCCTATGGCTACACCTTC,CASSPRGLGGGDSYGYTF
TRBV30,-,TRBJ2-7,-,13,TGTGCCTGGAGTGTGGGCAGAAACTACGAGCAGTACTTC,CAWSVGRNYEQYF
TRBV19,TRBD1,TRBJ1-5,-,15,TGTGCCAGTAGGGGCCAGGGGGGTAGCAATCAGCCCCAGCATTTT,CASRGQGGSNQPQHF
TRBV6-6,-,TRBJ1-1,-,13,TGTGCCAGCACCGAGACAGGTAACACTGAAGCTTTCTTT,CASTETGNTEAFF
TRBV6-6,-,TRBJ1-1,-,15,TGTGCCAGCAGCCGGAGGACTGTACTGAACACTGAAGCTTTCTTT,CASSRRTVLNTEAFF
TRBV13,-,TRBJ2-1,-,14,TGTGCCAGCAGCCCGAATCCCACGGACAATGAGCAGTTCTTC,CASSPNPTDNEQFF
TRBV27,-,TRBJ1-2,-,14,TGTGCCAGCAGTTATCAACGGGATAACTATGGCTACACCTTC,CASSYQRDNYGYTF
TRBV9,-,TRBJ1-4,once,17,TGTGCCAGCAGCTCTTCTTCCGGGAGCCGTTCAAATGAAAAACTGTTTTTT,CASSSSSGSRSNEKLFF
TRBV5-1,-,TRBJ2-1,-,16,TGCGCCAGCAGCTTGGCCCCGACTAGCTCCTACAATGAGCAGTTCTTC,CASSLAPTSSYNEQFF
TRBV4-3,-,TRBJ1-4,-,14,TGCGCCGGCAGCCAGGGGCGGCTGAATGAAAAACTGTTTTTT,CAGSQGRLNEKLFF